The next 25 T cell receptor beta chains were all read from a single sample in a study of vaccination and CD4 T cells after COVID-19. No antigen has been assigned to these receptors. Sequenced with the Oncomine TCR Beta short-read assay was DNA taken from cultured CD4+ T cells. Via MiXCR, TCRdb re-called the PCR reads, giving one row per CDR3 protein. The sample shows approximately 19,000 distinct CDR3 sequences, 56% of them seen only once. Treatment specified: approximately 10-day PBMC culture with coronavirus spike peptide pools or control peptides (ViraFEST assay). The sequenced sample was CD4+ T cells from blood, cultured in vitro. Source of these receptors: a human donor who had recovered from COVID-19.

The gene calls are TRBV7-2 and TRBJ2-2; no reliable D call. V lost 5 bases, J lost 5 bases, and 9 bases lay in between. The CDR3 loop spans 13 amino acids. Germline-derived CDR1 and CDR2 are SGHTA and FQGNSA. Here the CDR3 reads CASSPSRTGELFF. Here the CDR3 DNA reads TGTGCCAGCAGCCCCAGTAGGACCGGGGAGCTGTTTTTT.

This clonotype appeared a few times. The V call is TRBV29-1, the J call TRBJ1-1, with D maybe TRBD1 (6 bases). The CDR3 is made up of 12 amino acids. Trimming pared 7 bases from V and 4 bases from J, leaving 13 bases between. Germline CDR1 and CDR2: SQVTM and ANQGSEA. The CDR3 loop is CSGRRGGTEAFF. The CDR3 DNA follows: TGCAGCGGAAGGAGGGGGGGCACTGAAGCTTTCTTT.

This rearrangement joins TRBV6-5 to TRBJ1-1; weak D call: TRBD1 (6 bases). The germline gives CDR1 MNHEY, CDR2 SVGAGI. The CDR3 is 15 amino acids. V lost 4 bases, J lost 3 bases, and 15 bases lay in between. CDR3 sequence (DNA): TGTGCCAGCAGTTCGAATTACAGGGTAGACACTGAAGCTTTCTTT. This codes for CASSSNYRVDTEAFF.

This chain uses TRBV7-2 with TRBJ1-1; D unresolved. The CDR3 contains 13 residues. Germline-derived CDR1 and CDR2 are SGHTA and FQGNSA. Trimming took 5 bases from V and 5 from J, leaving 12 bases between them. The CDR3 region is CASSPTSRTEAFF. The CDR3 bases are TGTGCCAGCAGCCCCACAAGTCGGACTGAAGCTTTCTTT.

This chain joins TRBV19 and TRBJ1-2, with D uncertain. Per the germline V gene, CDR1 is LNHDA and CDR2 is SQIVND (reference sequence). V was cut by 8 bases and J by 0 bases, with 13 bases left in between. The CDR3 runs 14 residues. In DNA, the CDR3 is TGTGCCAGTTGCCGACACCTAGCTAACTATGGCTACACCTTC. It encodes CASCRHLANYGYTF.

The rearrangement uses TRBV20-1 and TRBJ2-1, with D maybe TRBD1 (5 bases). The CDR3 length is 15 residues. Germline CDR1 DFQATT, CDR2 SNEGSKA (reference sequence). V was pared by 3 bases and J by 2 bases, with 14 bases between. CDR3 protein: CSARGGWGTYNEQFF. The CDR3 DNA sequence: TGCAGTGCTAGGGGTGGGTGGGGCACCTACAATGAGCAGTTCTTC.

J is TRBJ2-7 and V is TRBV11-2; 8 bases are a match to TRBD1. This CDR3 contains 16 residues. CDR1 is SGHAT and CDR2 is FQNNGV in the germline V gene. J lost 3 bases, V lost 5 bases, and 12 bases had no gene match. This CDR3 is CASSLGRQGFFYEQYF. In DNA form, the CDR3 reads TGTGCCAGCAGCCTAGGGAGACAGGGGTTCTTCTACGAGCAGTACTTC.

The chain employs TRBV6-5 and TRBJ1-6, with 9 bases fitting TRBD1. The V gene's germline CDR1 is MNHEY and CDR2 SVGAGI. The V and J ends lost 4 bases and 7 bases, in that order; junction bases with no gene match: 2. The CDR3 spans 14 residues. The CDR3 coding sequence is TGTGCCAGCAGTTCGGACAGGGGAAATTCACCCCTCCACTTT. Its protein is CASSSDRGNSPLHF.

V gene TRBV7-9 combines with J gene TRBJ1-1; unclear D gene. This CDR3 region has 14 residues. From germline, CDR1 is SEHNR and CDR2 FQNEAQ (reference sequence). The V and J ends lost 2 bases and 2 bases respectively, with 9 bases between them. The CDR3: CASSLLAGNTEAFF. The CDR3 DNA sequence: TGTGCCAGCAGCTTATTGGCGGGAAACACTGAAGCTTTCTTT.

This chain connects TRBV12-3 or TRBV12-4 to TRBJ1-5; TRBD1 matches at 7 bases. V lost 6 bases and J lost 2; bases outside the gene matches: 16. The length of the CDR3 is 18 residues. CDR3 sequence: CASRWDSYFIEGNQPQHF. CDR3 coding DNA: TGTGCCAGCAGGTGGGACAGCTACTTTATAGAGGGCAATCAGCCCCAGCATTTT.

This clonotype appeared a few times. The V gene is TRBV30, the J gene TRBJ1-6; 8 bases match TRBD1. Unmatched junction bases numbered 6, after V lost 8 bases and J lost 0 bases. CDR3 length: 15 amino acids. CDR1 is GTSNPN and CDR2 is SVGIG in the germline V gene (reference sequence). The CDR3 reads CARRTGPSYNSPLHF. As DNA, the CDR3 is TGTGCCAGAAGGACAGGGCCCTCCTATAATTCACCCCTCCACTTT.

This clonotype was observed once. The J gene is TRBJ1-3, the V gene TRBV27; D is unclear. Germline assignment: CDR1 MNHEY and CDR2 SMNVEV (reference sequence). V was clipped by 10 bases and J by 2 bases, with 21 bases between them. The CDR3 is 16 residues long. DNA of the CDR3: TGTGCCACCCAGGCCCCAGGCAGCTTTGCTGGAAACACCATATATTTT. Translation: CATQAPGSFAGNTIYF.

The gene calls are TRBV7-9 and TRBJ1-2; 8 positions match TRBD1. The length of the CDR3 is 15 residues. With 5 bases clipped from V and 8 bases from J, the junction kept 13 bases outside the gene matches. Per the germline V gene, CDR1 is SEHNR and CDR2 is FQNEAQ (reference sequence). The CDR3 sequence: CASSENRGSFGGYTF. CDR3 DNA: TGTGCCAGCAGCGAAAACAGGGGGAGCTTTGGAGGCTACACCTTC.

The CDR3: CASSQNRQGAFF. CDR3 coding DNA: TGTGCCAGCAGCCAAAACCGACAAGGAGCTTTCTTT. The chain employs TRBV7-2 and TRBJ1-1; no clear D gene. The V and J ends lost 5 bases and 10 bases respectively, with 14 bases between them. The CDR3 is made up of 12 amino acids. Germline V lookup: CDR1 SGHTA, CDR2 FQGNSA.

The chain recombines TRBV7-2 with TRBJ2-7, with 7 bases aligning to TRBD2. V lost 3 bases and J lost 2; bases outside the gene matches: 7. This CDR3 region has 15 residues. Germline V gene lookup returns CDR1 SGHTA and CDR2 FQGNSA. As DNA, the CDR3 is TGTGCCAGCAGCTTCCTAGGGACTACCCCCTACGAGCAGTACTTC. As protein: CASSFLGTTPYEQYF.

The genes are TRBV19 and TRBJ1-2, with 7 bases lining up with TRBD1. This CDR3 has 14 residues. Trimming removed 5 bases from V and 2 bases from J; junction bases left unmatched: 5. From germline, CDR1 is LNHDA and CDR2 SQIVND (reference sequence). The CDR3 sequence is CASSVTGMNYGYTF. CDR3 nucleotides: TGTGCCAGTAGTGTGACAGGGATGAACTATGGCTACACCTTC.

This chain links TRBV7-2 with TRBJ2-1, with no clear D. CDR3 length: 13 residues. Trimming removed 1 base from V and 4 bases from J, with 5 bases in between. The germline gives CDR1 SGHTA, CDR2 FQGNSA. The CDR3 here is CASSLDVYNEQFF. CDR3 nucleotide sequence: TGTGCCAGCAGCTTAGACGTATACAATGAGCAGTTCTTC.

The chain couples TRBV5-1 to TRBJ2-7; D gene ambiguous. Deletions cut 3 bases from V and 2 bases from J, with 9 bases between. The CDR3 loop spans 13 amino acids. The germline gives CDR1 SGHRS, CDR2 YFSETQ. CDR3 DNA: TGCGCCAGCAGCTCTGGCTCGACCTACGAGCAGTACTTC. Its protein is CASSSGSTYEQYF. Combining the CDR3 with reference TRBV5-1 and TRBJ2-7 gives the whole variable domain KAGVTQTPRYLIKTRGQQVTLSCSPISGHRSVSWYQQTPGQGLQFLFEYFSETQRNKGNFPGRFSGRQFSNSRSEMNVSTLELGDSALYLCASSSGSTYEQYFGPGTRLTVT.

This clonotype was observed a few times. The V call is TRBV6-1, the J call TRBJ2-7; D may be TRBD2 (6 bases). The CDR3 is made up of 13 amino acids. Germline CDR1 is MNHNS and CDR2 is SASEGT. V lost 6 bases to trimming and J lost 2 bases, with 11 bases between them. The CDR3 spells CASRRTKPYEQYF. CDR3 DNA sequence: TGTGCCAGCAGACGGACTAAGCCCTACGAGCAGTACTTC.

Only a few counts were recorded for this clonotype. The rearrangement uses TRBV11-1 and TRBJ2-3; D not certain. Germline assignment: CDR1 SGHAT and CDR2 FQDESV (reference sequence). This CDR3 region has 15 residues. V lost 3 bases, J lost 0 bases, and 10 bases lay in between. CDR3 residues: CASSFYSPSTDTQYF. The CDR3 nucleotides are TGTGCCAGCAGCTTCTACTCCCCTAGCACAGATACGCAGTATTTT.

The chain combines TRBV20-1 with TRBJ2-7; D unclear. This CDR3 is 13 amino acids long. Germline V gives CDR1 DFQATT, CDR2 SNEGSKA (reference sequence). The V and J ends lost 5 bases and 6 bases respectively, with 17 bases between them. The CDR3, as DNA: TGCAGTGCTCCCCACGCAGTTCTAAGCGAGCAGTACTTC. It codes for CSAPHAVLSEQYF.

The genes are TRBV6-5 and TRBJ2-7; unclear D gene. The CDR3 is made up of 13 amino acids. V shed 4 bases and J shed 4 bases, with 11 bases lying between them. Germline-derived CDR1 and CDR2 are MNHEY and SVGAGI. The CDR3 coding sequence is TGTGCCAGCAGTTGGGGAAAAGGGTACGAGCAGTACTTC. The encoded protein is CASSWGKGYEQYF.

In this sample, this clonotype turned up once. The V call is TRBV4-3, the J call TRBJ1-3; 7 bases agree with TRBD1. The V and J ends lost 4 bases and 3 bases, in that order; junction bases with no gene match: 6. This CDR3 has 15 amino acids. Germline V gene lookup returns CDR1 LGHNA and CDR2 YSLEER. CDR3 DNA sequence: TGCGCCAGCAGCCCAGACGACAGGGATGGAAACACCATATATTTT. Translating it yields CASSPDDRDGNTIYF.

This clonotype was recorded only once. The V and J genes are TRBV5-4 and TRBJ1-2, with D perhaps matching TRBD1 (5 bases). V lost 0 bases, J lost 2 bases, and 8 bases lay in between. The CDR3 extends over 14 amino acids. CDR1 and CDR2 (germline): SGHNT, YYREEE (reference sequence). DNA for the CDR3: TGTGCCAGCAGCTTGGACAGGATAAACTATGGCTACACCTTC. Amino acid sequence: CASSLDRINYGYTF.

This clonotype came up a few times. This chain uses TRBV2 with TRBJ1-2; TRBD1 might be the D (5 bases). Trimming cost V 5 bases and J 10 bases, with 14 bases left between them. This CDR3 has 12 amino acids. Germline V gene lookup returns CDR1 SNHLY and CDR2 FYNNEI. As DNA, the CDR3 is TGTGCCAGCAGTCACAGGATTGAGGACTACACCTTC. Residues: CASSHRIEDYTF.